This T cell receptor (beta chain) was captured by sequencing in a study of T cells in Graves' hyperthyroidism and ophthalmopathy. This clonotype was seen a handful of times. Per germline, CDR1 SGHRS and CDR2 YFSETQ. The CDR3 is made up of 15 amino acids. V lost 0 bases and J lost 5, with 14 bases in between. Template material for amplifying TCR beta CDR3 regions consisted of RNA transcripts. The study used the HTBI primer set for a first-round RT-PCR of the TCR CDR3. MiXCR was run by TCRdb on the multiplex PCR reads, yielding one entry per CDR3 protein. The sample has 690,000 or so distinct CDR3 sequences, roughly a sixth seen once.

This receptor was taken from a woman aged 45-65 years with Graves' hyperthyroidism that later progressed to Graves' ophthalmopathy. The chain joins TRBV5-1 to TRBJ1-1, with D maybe TRBD1 (5 bases). Sequencing used blood. CDR3 loop: CASSLERSGITEAFF. DNA of the CDR3: TGCGCCAGCAGCTTGGAACGGTCAGGGATAACTGAAGCTTTCTTT.